The present T cell receptor (beta chain) was sequenced within a study of shared clonotypes between healthy human individuals. The run depth of the assay was deep. The protocol was immunoSEQ multiplex PCR, while the TCRdb copy is restricted to in-frame clones and leaves out a portion. The sample consists of some 1.5 million clones, 95% to 99% of them appearing once. The V end lost 1 base, the J end lost 5 bases, and 11 bases lay between the germline ends. CDR3 size: 14 residues. Germline CDR1 MGHRA, CDR2 YSYEKL. This chain uses TRBV4-1 with TRBJ1-2; a possible D gene is TRBD1 (5 bases). The receptor was derived from a man aged 25 to 45 in good health. Sequenced material: naive CD4+ T cells sorted from blood. Subset indicated: CD45RA+ positively selected. For the CDR3, the DNA is TGCGCCAGCAGCCAAGTTCCTGGGGGTTATGGCTACACCTTC. This translates into CASSQVPGGYGYTF.